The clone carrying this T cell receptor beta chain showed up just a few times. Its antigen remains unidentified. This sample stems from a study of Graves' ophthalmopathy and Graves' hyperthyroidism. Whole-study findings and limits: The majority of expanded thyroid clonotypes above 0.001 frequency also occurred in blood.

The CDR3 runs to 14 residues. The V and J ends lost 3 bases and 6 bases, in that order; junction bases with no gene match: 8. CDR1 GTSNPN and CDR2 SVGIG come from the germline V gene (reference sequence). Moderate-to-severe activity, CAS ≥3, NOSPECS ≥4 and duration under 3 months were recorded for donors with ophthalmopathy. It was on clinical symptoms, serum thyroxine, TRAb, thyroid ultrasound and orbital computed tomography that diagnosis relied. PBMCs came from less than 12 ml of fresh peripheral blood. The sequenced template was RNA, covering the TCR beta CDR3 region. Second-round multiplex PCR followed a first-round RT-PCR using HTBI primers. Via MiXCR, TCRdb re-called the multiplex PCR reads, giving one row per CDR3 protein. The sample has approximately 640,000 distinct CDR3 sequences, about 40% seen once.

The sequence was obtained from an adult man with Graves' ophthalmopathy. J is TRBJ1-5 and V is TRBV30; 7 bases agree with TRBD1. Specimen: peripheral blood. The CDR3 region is CAWRGEGASQPQHF. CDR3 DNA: TGTGCCTGGAGAGGGGAGGGGGCAAGTCAGCCCCAGCATTTT.